Listed below are T cell receptor beta chains from one sample, sequenced in a study of cytomegalovirus exposure and HLA in healthy donors. Assay: immunoSEQ multiplex PCR; the TCRdb copy retains only in-frame clones and omits some. The repertoire includes 190,000 or so clones, roughly 77% of them detected once, and roughly 0.4% sits in the top ten. Sequenced: PBMCs. These receptors all stem from a male donor in good health and CMV-seropositive. Each CDR3 is given with its conserved first and last residue. D genes are given only for firm matches. Clone size is not always given. Where it is, it says once, few, many or a class for expanded clones.

V gene: TRBV28; clone size: -; J gene: TRBJ2-7; D gene: TRBD2; CDR3 protein: CASRVAGGWYEQYF; CDR3 DNA: TGTGCCAGCAGAGTAGCGGGAGGATGGTACGAGCAGTACTTC
V gene: TRBV19; clone size: -; J gene: TRBJ2-3; D gene: -; CDR3 protein: CASSIAGGTDTQYF; CDR3 DNA: TGTGCCAGTAGTATAGCGGGAGGCACAGATACGCAGTATTTT
V gene: TRBV11-3; clone size: -; J gene: TRBJ2-3; D gene: TRBD1; CDR3 protein: CASSTRQGMGTDTQYF; CDR3 DNA: TGTGCCAGCAGCACCAGACAGGGGATGGGCACAGATACGCAGTATTTT
V gene: TRBV4-3; clone size: -; J gene: TRBJ1-1; D gene: TRBD1; CDR3 protein: CASSQVHFMGQGTMSTEAFF; CDR3 DNA: TGCGCCAGCAGCCAAGTTCACTTTATGGGACAGGGGACCATGAGCACTGAAGCTTTCTTT
V gene: TRBV7-6; clone size: -; J gene: TRBJ2-7; D gene: TRBD1; CDR3 protein: CASSAQTGSAYEQYF; CDR3 DNA: TGTGCCAGCAGCGCGCAGACAGGGTCTGCCTACGAGCAGTACTTC
V gene: TRBV29-1; clone size: -; J gene: TRBJ2-3; D gene: TRBD2; CDR3 protein: CSVGAGGDTQYF; CDR3 DNA: TGCAGCGTTGGAGCGGGAGGGGATACGCAGTATTTT
V gene: TRBV13; clone size: -; J gene: TRBJ2-5; D gene: TRBD1; CDR3 protein: CASSSPGQASKETQYF; CDR3 DNA: TGTGCCAGCAGCTCACCGGGACAGGCGTCAAAGGAGACCCAGTACTTC
V gene: TRBV28; clone size: -; J gene: TRBJ2-1; D gene: -; CDR3 protein: CASISGGSYNEQFF; CDR3 DNA: TGTGCCAGCATTAGCGGCGGCTCCTACAATGAGCAGTTCTTC
V gene: TRBV6-6; clone size: -; J gene: TRBJ1-2; D gene: TRBD1; CDR3 protein: CASSRTGDGYTF; CDR3 DNA: TGTGCCAGCAGCCGGACAGGGGACGGCTACACCTTC
V gene: TRBV7-2; clone size: -; J gene: TRBJ2-7; D gene: -; CDR3 protein: CASSLGGTRSYEQYF; CDR3 DNA: TGTGCCAGCAGCTTAGGAGGGACTCGCTCCTACGAGCAGTACTTC
V gene: TRBV15; clone size: -; J gene: TRBJ1-5; D gene: -; CDR3 protein: CATSRGPGNPSQPQHF; CDR3 DNA: TGTGCCACCAGCAGAGGTCCAGGGAACCCCAGCCAGCCCCAGCATTTT
V gene: TRBV6-1; clone size: -; J gene: TRBJ2-7; D gene: -; CDR3 protein: CASSEGMGLREEQYF; CDR3 DNA: TGTGCCAGCAGTGAAGGAATGGGACTCAGGGAAGAGCAGTACTTC
V gene: TRBV7-6; clone size: -; J gene: TRBJ1-1; D gene: -; CDR3 protein: CASSQGGSTEAFF; CDR3 DNA: TGTGCCAGCAGCCAGGGAGGTTCCACTGAAGCTTTCTTT
V gene: TRBV5-4; clone size: once; J gene: TRBJ2-2; D gene: -; CDR3 protein: CASSSEKGVTLGELFF; CDR3 DNA: TGTGCCAGCAGCTCGGAAAAGGGAGTTACCCTAGGGGAGCTGTTTTTT
V gene: TRBV12-5; clone size: -; J gene: TRBJ2-2; D gene: -; CDR3 protein: CASGLLTGPTGELFF; CDR3 DNA: TGTGCTAGTGGTTTGTTGACAGGCCCAACCGGGGAGCTGTTTTTT
V gene: TRBV20-1; clone size: -; J gene: TRBJ2-5; D gene: -; CDR3 protein: CSARARTEQYF; CDR3 DNA: TGCAGTGCTAGAGCCCGGACAGAGCAGTACTTC
V gene: TRBV6-5; clone size: few; J gene: TRBJ2-7; D gene: TRBD2; CDR3 protein: CASSYPSGGTYEQYF; CDR3 DNA: TGTGCCAGCAGTTACCCTAGCGGGGGGACCTACGAGCAGTACTTC
V gene: TRBV5-6; clone size: -; J gene: TRBJ1-5; D gene: TRBD1; CDR3 protein: CASSFRQGFNQPQHF; CDR3 DNA: TGTGCCAGCAGCTTCAGACAGGGGTTTAATCAGCCCCAGCATTTT
V gene: TRBV5-6; clone size: -; J gene: TRBJ2-4; D gene: -; CDR3 protein: CASSSAGTGGKNIQYF; CDR3 DNA: TGTGCCAGCAGCTCGGCGGGGACCGGGGGCAAAAACATTCAGTACTTC
V gene: TRBV10-3; clone size: -; J gene: TRBJ2-2; D gene: TRBD2; CDR3 protein: CAISGGSPGELFF; CDR3 DNA: TGTGCCATCAGCGGGGGGAGCCCCGGGGAGCTGTTTTTT
V gene: TRBV15; clone size: -; J gene: TRBJ1-1; D gene: -; CDR3 protein: CATSRTQGQSTEAFF; CDR3 DNA: TGTGCCACCAGCCGAACACAGGGCCAGTCTACTGAAGCTTTCTTT
V gene: TRBV4-1; clone size: once; J gene: TRBJ1-2; D gene: -; CDR3 protein: CASSQTLGGAGYTF; CDR3 DNA: TGCGCCAGCAGCCAAACCCTGGGGGGGGCTGGCTACACCTTC
V gene: TRBV10-3; clone size: -; J gene: TRBJ2-5; D gene: -; CDR3 protein: CAISGVTGAQETQYF; CDR3 DNA: TGTGCCATCAGTGGCGTAACGGGAGCCCAAGAGACCCAGTACTTC
V gene: TRBV10-3; clone size: -; J gene: TRBJ2-7; D gene: TRBD1; CDR3 protein: CAINRQGEYEQYF; CDR3 DNA: TGTGCCATCAACCGACAGGGAGAGTACGAGCAGTACTTC
V gene: TRBV9; clone size: -; J gene: TRBJ2-7; D gene: TRBD1; CDR3 protein: CASSPQDRVGTYEQYF; CDR3 DNA: TGTGCCAGCAGCCCCCAAGACAGGGTGGGGACCTACGAGCAGTACTTC
V gene: TRBV28; clone size: once; J gene: TRBJ2-7; D gene: -; CDR3 protein: CASTSSRIGGVKQYF; CDR3 DNA: TGTGCCAGCACTTCCTCGAGGATAGGGGGGGTTAAGCAGTACTTC
V gene: TRBV10-3; clone size: -; J gene: TRBJ2-3; D gene: -; CDR3 protein: CAISESRKGKDTQYF; CDR3 DNA: TGTGCCATCAGTGAGTCGAGAAAGGGGAAAGATACGCAGTATTTT
V gene: TRBV29-1; clone size: -; J gene: TRBJ2-7; D gene: TRBD2; CDR3 protein: CSVEVRAGIYEQYF; CDR3 DNA: TGCAGCGTTGAAGTCAGAGCGGGGATCTACGAGCAGTACTTC
V gene: TRBV15; clone size: -; J gene: TRBJ2-1; D gene: TRBD2; CDR3 protein: CATSRVGGINEQFF; CDR3 DNA: TGTGCCACCAGCAGAGTGGGAGGGATCAATGAGCAGTTCTTC
V gene: TRBV5-1; clone size: few; J gene: TRBJ1-6; D gene: -; CDR3 protein: CASSEATYNSPLHF; CDR3 DNA: TGCGCCAGCAGCGAGGCGACCTATAATTCACCCCTCCACTTT
V gene: TRBV4-3; clone size: -; J gene: TRBJ2-1; D gene: -; CDR3 protein: CASSQAPGGGDEQFF; CDR3 DNA: TGCGCCAGCAGCCAAGCCCCGGGGGGCGGAGATGAGCAGTTCTTC
V gene: TRBV9; clone size: -; J gene: TRBJ1-2; D gene: -; CDR3 protein: CASSPREGGYGYTF; CDR3 DNA: TGTGCCAGCAGCCCTCGGGAGGGGGGCTATGGCTACACCTTC
V gene: TRBV18; clone size: -; J gene: TRBJ2-5; D gene: TRBD2; CDR3 protein: CASSGSSGTNQETQYF; CDR3 DNA: TGTGCCAGCTCAGGGTCTAGCGGGACCAACCAAGAGACCCAGTACTTC
V gene: TRBV5-1; clone size: -; J gene: TRBJ2-7; D gene: -; CDR3 protein: CASSLSDGAYEQYF; CDR3 DNA: TGCGCCAGCAGCTTGTCTGACGGGGCCTACGAGCAGTACTTC
V gene: TRBV7-2; clone size: few; J gene: TRBJ1-3; D gene: -; CDR3 protein: CASSSRGRGNTIYF; CDR3 DNA: TGTGCCAGCAGTTCCAGGGGACGGGGAAACACCATATATTTT
V gene: TRBV21-1; clone size: -; J gene: TRBJ2-1; D gene: -; CDR3 protein: CASSKKREGPSYNEQFF; CDR3 DNA: TGTGCCAGCAGCAAAAAGCGGGAGGGCCCCTCCTACAATGAGCAGTTCTTC
V gene: TRBV7-2; clone size: -; J gene: TRBJ2-1; D gene: TRBD2; CDR3 protein: CASTRPLAGDFREQFF; CDR3 DNA: TGTGCCAGCACCCGACCTCTAGCGGGGGATTTCCGGGAGCAGTTCTTC
V gene: TRBV9; clone size: -; J gene: TRBJ2-2; D gene: TRBD1; CDR3 protein: CASSAGTVNTGELFF; CDR3 DNA: TGTGCCAGCAGCGCCGGGACAGTGAACACCGGGGAGCTGTTTTTT
V gene: TRBV9; clone size: -; J gene: TRBJ2-7; D gene: -; CDR3 protein: CASSESLSYEQYF; CDR3 DNA: TGTGCCAGCAGCGAAAGCCTCTCCTACGAGCAGTACTTC
V gene: TRBV7-3; clone size: -; J gene: TRBJ2-7; D gene: -; CDR3 protein: CASSLSAISSYEQYF; CDR3 DNA: TGTGCCAGCAGCTTGTCAGCGATTAGCTCCTACGAGCAGTACTTC
V gene: TRBV5-1; clone size: -; J gene: TRBJ2-5; D gene: -; CDR3 protein: CASSLDRVQTQYF; CDR3 DNA: TGCGCCAGCAGCTTGGACAGGGTACAGACCCAGTACTTC
V gene: TRBV11-3; clone size: -; J gene: TRBJ2-1; D gene: -; CDR3 protein: CASSLDARDSFSYNEQFF; CDR3 DNA: TGTGCCAGCAGCTTAGACGCGAGAGACTCTTTCTCCTACAATGAGCAGTTCTTC
V gene: TRBV7-9; clone size: -; J gene: TRBJ1-4; D gene: TRBD1; CDR3 protein: CSSSVTGTGNEKLFF; CDR3 DNA: TGTTCCAGCAGCGTGACCGGGACAGGGAATGAAAAACTGTTTTTT
V gene: TRBV2; clone size: -; J gene: TRBJ1-5; D gene: TRBD1; CDR3 protein: CASSDGTGGQPQHF; CDR3 DNA: TGTGCCAGCAGTGACGGGACAGGGGGTCAGCCCCAGCATTTT
V gene: TRBV19; clone size: -; J gene: TRBJ2-7; D gene: TRBD1; CDR3 protein: CASGTGWYEQYF; CDR3 DNA: TGTGCCAGCGGGACAGGGTGGTACGAGCAGTACTTC